These T cell receptor beta chains were read from a single sample in a study of T cells in localized non-small cell lung cancer. Generated by immunoSEQ multiplex PCR, the TCRdb table keeps only in-frame clones and is missing some. The table has about 40,000 clones, around 88% seen once. This sample comprised peripheral blood, obtained before any cancer treatment. The receptors originated from a man between 40 and 75 years old with stage I lung adenocarcinoma. The CDR3 runs from the conserved cysteine through the conserved F or W. The D gene is left open where the match is weak. Rows give clone size only sometimes, using once, few, many, or a class for an expanded clone.

j_call,v_call,d_call,clone_size,cdr3_nt,cdr3_aa
TRBJ2-1,TRBV28,TRBD1,-,TGTGCCAGCAGTTCAACTTCCACCGGGACAGCCATCTACAATGAGCAGTTCTTC,CASSSTSTGTAIYNEQFF
TRBJ1-2,TRBV2,-,-,TGTGCCAGCACCCTAACCCGACAGGTTAACTATGGCTACACCTTC,CASTLTRQVNYGYTF
TRBJ1-2,TRBV4-2,-,-,TGTGCCAGCAGCCAAGATGTGTCCGGGGTCGGGTATGGCTACACCTTC,CASSQDVSGVGYGYTF
TRBJ1-5,TRBV19,-,-,TGTGCCACCAGAGGCAACGAGCAGGGGTCCTCGAGCAATCAGCCCCAGCATTTT,CATRGNEQGSSSNQPQHF
TRBJ1-1,TRBV28,TRBD1,few,TGTGCCAGCACCCACGGACAGGCGAACACTGAAGCTTTCTTT,CASTHGQANTEAFF
TRBJ2-7,TRBV4-3,-,-,TGCGCCAGCAGCCAAGACAGGCAGGGCGAGCAGTACTTC,CASSQDRQGEQYF
TRBJ2-5,TRBV10-3,TRBD2,once,TGTGCCATCAGTGAGTCGGCCCCGCCGAGGCTAGCGGGAGTTTGGGAGACCCAGTACTTC,CAISESAPPRLAGVWETQYF
TRBJ1-5,TRBV7-2,-,-,TGTGCCAGCAGTTCCACGGCCGACGGAAGGAATCAGCCCCAGCATTTT,CASSSTADGRNQPQHF
TRBJ2-2,TRBV10-3,TRBD2,-,TGTGCCATCAGGTTCCTAGCGGGAGAAGGGGCCGGGGAGCTGTTTTTT,CAIRFLAGEGAGELFF
TRBJ2-2,TRBV5-1,-,-,TGCGCCAGCAGTCCAACGGAAACCGGGGAGCTGTTTTTT,CASSPTETGELFF
TRBJ2-7,TRBV6-4,-,-,TGTGCCAGCAGAACAGGACAGTGCTACGAGCAGTACTTC,CASRTGQCYEQYF
TRBJ1-1,TRBV28,TRBD1,-,TGTGCCAGCAGACTACACCGGGACAGTGAAGCTTTCTTT,CASRLHRDSEAFF
TRBJ2-3,TRBV9,TRBD2,-,TGTGCCAGCAGCCCTCGGACTAGCGGGAGAACAGATACGCAGTATTTT,CASSPRTSGRTDTQYF
TRBJ2-5,TRBV4-2,-,-,TGTGCCAGCAGCCAAGTCCCGGATGGAGGAGAGACCCAGTACTTC,CASSQVPDGGETQYF
TRBJ2-2,TRBV19,TRBD2,-,TGTGCCAGTAGTATCTACGGGACTAGCGGGGGGAACACCGGGGAGCTGTTTTTT,CASSIYGTSGGNTGELFF
TRBJ1-2,TRBV19,-,few,TGTGCCAGTAGTATCGGGACGCCTGCTTATGGCTACACCTTC,CASSIGTPAYGYTF
TRBJ2-7,TRBV19,-,-,TGTGCCAGTAGTATCTTACCCGGGACATCGGAGGTAAAGCAGTACTTC,CASSILPGTSEVKQYF
TRBJ1-3,TRBV25-1,-,once,TGTGCCAGCAGTGGGGGGGCTGCTCTTGGAGGAAACACCATATATTTT,CASSGGAALGGNTIYF
TRBJ2-1,TRBV5-6,-,-,TGTGCCAGCAGTAAGACATCAGGGGGGAGCGGGAATAATGAGCAGTTCTTC,CASSKTSGGSGNNEQFF
TRBJ2-1,TRBV11-2,-,-,TGTGCCAGCAGCTTATACGCCCGAGAAGGGGATGAGCAGTTCTTC,CASSLYAREGDEQFF
TRBJ2-3,TRBV20-1,-,few,TGCAGTGCTAGAGGCTTAGATACGCAGTATTTT,CSARGLDTQYF
TRBJ2-2,TRBV9,-,-,TGTGCCAGCAGCGTAGGAGGGATTCAGGCCGGGGAGCTGTTTTTT,CASSVGGIQAGELFF
TRBJ2-4,TRBV11-2,-,-,TGTGCCAGCAGCCTAGAATGGGTGGGAGGCATTCAGTACTTC,CASSLEWVGGIQYF
TRBJ2-3,TRBV9,-,-,TGTGCCAGCAGCCTCCGGGAAGGGACGAGGGTGGATACGCAGTATTTT,CASSLREGTRVDTQYF
TRBJ2-7,TRBV6-5,-,-,TGTGCCAGCAGTTACACCGGGACGGAGTACGAGCAGTACTTC,CASSYTGTEYEQYF
TRBJ2-7,TRBV9,TRBD2,-,TGTGCCAGCAGCGTAGAGGGACTAGACTCCTACGAGCAGTACTTC,CASSVEGLDSYEQYF
TRBJ2-5,TRBV6-5,TRBD2,-,TGTGCCAGCAGACTACTATGGGGGGGGGAGACCCAGTACTTC,CASRLLWGGETQYF
TRBJ1-4,TRBV5-3,-,-,TGTGCCAGAAGCTTGTTGGGGGAAAAACTGTTTTTT,CARSLLGEKLFF
TRBJ2-7,TRBV28,-,-,TGTGCCAGCAGTTTTAGCCATATGAGCTCCTACGAGCAGTACTTC,CASSFSHMSSYEQYF
TRBJ1-1,TRBV18,-,-,TGTGCCAGCTCACCAGGTACCAGGGTCGCTGAAGCTTTCTTT,CASSPGTRVAEAFF
TRBJ1-5,TRBV28,-,-,TGTGCCAGCAGTAGACAGTCAGGGATACAGCCCCAGCATTTT,CASSRQSGIQPQHF
TRBJ2-3,TRBV29-1,-,-,TGCAGCGTTGATCTGGGAGCGTTGGGCACAGATACGCAGTATTTT,CSVDLGALGTDTQYF
TRBJ2-2,TRBV7-6,TRBD2,-,TGTGCCAGCAGCCACTTGGCGGGAGGGCTAGCCGGGGAGCTGTTTTTT,CASSHLAGGLAGELFF
TRBJ2-3,TRBV2,TRBD2,-,TGTGCCAGCAGGGAGCGGGAGGGCCTCACAGATACGCAGTATTTT,CASREREGLTDTQYF
TRBJ2-7,TRBV27,-,-,TGTGCCAGCAGTTCGGCGGGAAGCTCCTACGAGCAGTACTTC,CASSSAGSSYEQYF
TRBJ2-7,TRBV27,TRBD2,-,TGTGCCAGCAGTATAGGACTAGCCGCTACCTACGAGCAGTACTTC,CASSIGLAATYEQYF
TRBJ2-1,TRBV7-2,TRBD2,-,TGTGCCAGCAGCTTAGGTAGCGGGAGGCTCTTATCCTACAATGAGCAGTTCTTC,CASSLGSGRLLSYNEQFF
TRBJ2-1,TRBV5-4,TRBD2,-,TGTGCCAGCAGCTTGGGTCGCCAGCGGGAGATTTATGAGCAGTTCTTC,CASSLGRQREIYEQFF
TRBJ2-1,TRBV5-8,-,-,TGTGCCAGCAGCTCTGGACTGGGGAGCTCCTACAATGAGCAGTTCTTC,CASSSGLGSSYNEQFF
TRBJ2-1,TRBV7-3,TRBD2,-,TGTGCCAGCAGCCTCTCTTCTAGCGGGACGACCTACAATGAGCAGTTCTTC,CASSLSSSGTTYNEQFF
TRBJ2-5,TRBV25-1,-,once,TGTGCCAGCAGTGTCAGGGGCGGTCCGGAGACCCAGTACTTC,CASSVRGGPETQYF
TRBJ2-3,TRBV28,TRBD2,-,TGTGCCAGCAGGCTCCTAGCGGCCGATCTCACAGATACGCAGTATTTT,CASRLLAADLTDTQYF
TRBJ2-3,TRBV7-6,-,-,TGTGCCAGCAGCTCTACTAGCACAGATACGCAGTATTTT,CASSSTSTDTQYF
TRBJ1-1,TRBV9,TRBD1,-,TGTGCCAGCAGCGCCGGGACAGGGAATTATCTTAAACCTGAAGCTTTCTTT,CASSAGTGNYLKPEAFF
TRBJ1-6,TRBV28,-,-,TGTGCCAGCAGTTTCGTGGGGGAAAATTCACCCCTCCACTTT,CASSFVGENSPLHF
TRBJ1-6,TRBV6-5,-,-,TGTGCCAGCAGTTACTCATGGGCCTCGAATTCACCCCTCCACTTT,CASSYSWASNSPLHF
TRBJ2-7,TRBV27,TRBD2,-,TGTGCCAGCAGTTCATCAACCCTCCGGGTAGGTAGCGGGGCCTACGAGCAGTACTTC,CASSSSTLRVGSGAYEQYF
TRBJ2-1,TRBV18,TRBD2,once,TGTGCCAGCTCACCATCCGGGAGGGCCGGTGAGCAGTTCTTC,CASSPSGRAGEQFF
TRBJ1-1,TRBV5-1,-,-,TGCGCCAGCAGCTTGGCTGGCAGCTTGAACACTGAAGCTTTCTTT,CASSLAGSLNTEAFF
TRBJ1-2,TRBV5-6,TRBD1,-,TGTGCCAGCAGCTCGGACAGGTTCTATGGCTACACCTTC,CASSSDRFYGYTF
TRBJ2-3,TRBV4-3,-,-,TGCGCCAGCAGCCAAGATTGGAGCGCGGGCGATACGCAGTATTTT,CASSQDWSAGDTQYF
TRBJ2-3,TRBV28,-,once,TGTGCCAGCAGTTTAGGAACTTTTCCCACAGATACGCAGTATTTT,CASSLGTFPTDTQYF
TRBJ2-7,TRBV6-6,TRBD1,-,TGTGCCACCGGGACAGTCGGATACGAGCAGTACTTC,CATGTVGYEQYF
TRBJ1-1,TRBV10-3,-,few,TGTGCCATCAGTGTCGGTAAGGGGAGCACTGAAGCTTTCTTT,CAISVGKGSTEAFF
TRBJ2-5,TRBV28,-,-,TGTGCCAGCAGTTTAGTTGGGGAAGGGAAGACCCAGTACTTC,CASSLVGEGKTQYF